This passage covers 18 T cell receptor beta chains from one sample sequenced in a study of post-analysis software for immune sequencing data. General study results and limits: When patients were compared with controls, roughly five TRBV segments were more frequent, TRBV5-6, TRBV5-1 and TRBV20-1 among them.

Sequencing libraries made from TCR beta cDNA carried unique molecular identifiers. TCRdb reanalysed the PCR reads using MiXCR and keeps one entry per CDR3 protein. The sample includes more than 500,000 distinct CDR3 sequences, around a third of them seen just once. The antigens for these receptors are not known. Material: blood. These receptors all stem from a girl aged 2-17 years with multiple sclerosis.

This clonotype has more than one count but fewer than ten. One end of the junction fails to match germline, which may point to a read error. The rearrangement links TRBV5-1 to TRBJ1-2; 9 bases agree with TRBD1. The CDR3 has 14 amino acids. Germline assignment: CDR1 SGHRS and CDR2 YFSETQ. In nucleotides, the CDR3 is TGTGCCAGCAGCTCGGACAGGGGCGACTATGGCTACACCTTC. Protein sequence: CASSSDRGDYGYTF. Complete variable domain (other parts from reference TRBV5-1 and TRBJ1-2): KAGVTQTPRYLIKTRGQQVTLSCSPISGHRSVSWYQQTPGQGLQFLFEYFSETQRNKGNFPGRFSGRQFSNSRSEMNVSTLELGDSALYLCASSSDRGDYGYTFGSGTRLTVV.

V and J are TRBV3-1 and TRBJ2-7; 9 bases match TRBD1. Trimming took 4 bases from V and 6 from J; bases not matched to a gene: 7. Germline V gives CDR1 LGHDT, CDR2 YNNKEL (reference sequence). The CDR3 has 14 amino acids. The DNA for the CDR3 is TGTGCCAGCAGCCCAAGGGACAGGGAGGGCGAGCAGTACTTC. It translates to CASSPRDREGEQYF.

This clonotype has a handful of counts. The CDR3 region has the DNA TGTGCCAGCAGTCAGAGGAGAGTCAGCACAGATACGCAGTATTTT. Protein sequence: CASSQRRVSTDTQYF. The chain carries TRBV3-1 and TRBJ2-3; D not resolved. V shed 6 bases and J shed 0 bases, with 13 bases lying between them. The CDR3 has 15 amino acids. Germline V gives CDR1 LGHDT, CDR2 YNNKEL (reference sequence).

V gene TRBV24-1 combines with J gene TRBJ2-2, with 9 nucleotides matching TRBD1. Germline-derived CDR1 and CDR2 are KGHDR and SFDVKD. The ends lost 3 bases at V and 1 base at J; junction bases unmatched: 2. The CDR3 is made up of 16 amino acids. CDR3: CATSDPDRGNTGELFF. CDR3 DNA: TGTGCCACCAGTGATCCGGACAGGGGGAACACCGGGGAGCTGTTTTTT.

This clonotype was seen more than once but under ten times. At one boundary the junction diverges from the germline segment, which might be a read error. The rearrangement joins TRBV13 to TRBJ2-5; TRBD2 might be the D (7 bases). This CDR3 has 16 amino acids. Germline CDR1 and CDR2: PRHDT and FYEKMQ (reference sequence). CDR3: CASSFMGGGGQEAQYF. CDR3 coding DNA: TGTGCCAGCAGCTTCATGGGGGGGGGCGGCCAAGAGGCCCAGTACTTC.

This clonotype was picked up a small number of times. The V and J genes are TRBV29-1 and TRBJ1-2; D gene unclear. V lost 3 bases to trimming and J lost 2 bases, with 7 bases between them. The CDR3 totals 12 residues. Germline V gene lookup returns CDR1 SQVTM and CDR2 ANQGSEA. CDR3 loop: CSVEEQNYGYTF. DNA for the CDR3: TGCAGCGTTGAGGAACAGAACTATGGCTACACCTTC.

This clonotype was recorded a few times. The chain employs TRBV12-3 or TRBV12-4 and TRBJ1-5; 10 bases align to TRBD1. V gave up 5 bases and J gave up 1 base; unmatched junction bases: 5. CDR3 size: 16 residues. CDR3 residues: CASSPGQGKSNQPQHF. The CDR3 nucleotides are TGTGCCAGCAGTCCGGGACAGGGGAAAAGCAATCAGCCCCAGCATTTT.

The rearrangement uses TRBV20-1 and TRBJ1-5; D possibly corresponds to TRBD1 (5 bases). This CDR3 comprises 15 residues. With 3 bases removed from V and 0 bases from J, the gap between germline ends came to 12 bases. The germline V gene encodes CDR1 DFQATT and CDR2 SNEGSKA (reference sequence). The DNA for the CDR3 is TGCAGTGCTAGTGGGCCAGGGTATAGCAATCAGCCCCAGCATTTT. Amino acid sequence: CSASGPGYSNQPQHF.

This clonotype was detected a few times. The chain couples TRBV6-6 to TRBJ2-3; possibly TRBD2 for D (5 bases). The CDR3 consists of 14 residues. V was clipped by 3 bases and J by 5 bases, with 12 bases between them. CDR1 and CDR2 (germline): MNHNY, SVGAGI (reference sequence). The CDR3 here is CASSYESSVDTQYF. CDR3 sequence (DNA): TGTGCCAGCAGTTATGAGAGTAGCGTAGATACGCAGTATTTT.

This clonotype was counted between two and nine times. The chain joins TRBV4-2 to TRBJ2-5; TRBD1 might be the D (6 bases). CDR1 is LGHNA and CDR2 is YNFKEQ in the germline V gene. CDR3 size: 17 residues. V dropped 1 base and J dropped 7 bases, with 22 bases sitting between them. The CDR3 coding sequence is TGTGCCAGCAGCCAAGGATTGGGTGAACCGGTACAGGGGACCCAGTACTTC. Its protein is CASSQGLGEPVQGTQYF.

This clonotype came up a few times. The rearrangement uses TRBV5-1 and TRBJ2-1, with D possibly being TRBD1 (6 bases). Germline V gene sequence: CDR1 SGHRS, CDR2 YFSETQ. The CDR3 covers 11 residues. The germline V and J ends were trimmed by 3 bases and 10 bases, with 8 bases remaining between them. The DNA of the CDR3 is TGCGCCAGCAGCTCCACAGGGGAGCAGTTCTTC. It yields the protein CASSSTGEQFF.

This sequence joins TRBV3-1 and TRBJ2-1; 8 nucleotides agree with TRBD2. Trimming took 4 bases from V and 13 from J; bases not matched to a gene: 15. The CDR3 totals 15 residues. The germline V gene has CDR1 LGHDT and CDR2 YNNKEL (reference sequence). The CDR3 DNA reads TGTGCCAGCAGCCCCATCCGGGGGGGCCGTCCCGCTCAGTTCTTC. Protein: CASSPIRGGRPAQFF.

The chain combines TRBV2 with TRBJ2-5, with D possibly TRBD2 on 6 matching bases. CDR1 and CDR2 from the germline V gene are SNHLY and FYNNEI. V lost 6 bases, J lost 4 bases, and 15 bases lay in between. The CDR3 totals 14 residues. CDR3 region: CASSPTRPRETQYF. The CDR3 DNA is TGTGCCAGCAGCCCGACTAGGCCTCGAGAGACCCAGTACTTC.

This clonotype was counted a few times. The chain carries TRBV9 and TRBJ2-7; either TRBD1 or TRBD2 may fit D (6 bases each). Germline loops: CDR1 SGDLS, CDR2 YYNGEE. V was shortened by 4 bases and J by 3 bases, with 11 bases between the two germline ends. CDR3 length: 13 amino acids. Here the CDR3 DNA reads TGTGCCAGCAGCCCCGGAGGGGGCTACGAGCAGTACTTC. It is translated as CASSPGGGYEQYF.

This clonotype was observed at least ten times. The chain recombines TRBV20-1 with TRBJ2-7; D remains unclear. Germline loops: CDR1 DFQATT, CDR2 SNEGSKA (reference sequence). The CDR3 covers 13 residues. The V and J ends lost 1 base and 0 bases respectively, with 7 bases between them. CDR3 nucleotides: TGCAGTGCTAGAGGTGTCTCCTCCTACGAGCAGTACTTC. It yields the protein CSARGVSSYEQYF.

This clonotype has more than one count but fewer than ten. J is TRBJ2-2 and V is TRBV11-2; 8 nucleotides agree with TRBD1. The germline gives CDR1 SGHAT, CDR2 FQNNGV. The V gene end was trimmed by 5 bases and the J gene end by 1 base; junction bases not matched to a gene: 6. The CDR3 covers 16 residues. Written as DNA, the CDR3 is TGTGCCAGCAGCCATCATGGACAGGGGAACACCGGGGAGCTGTTTTTT. Residues: CASSHHGQGNTGELFF.

Here the CDR3 reads CASSLLSTGSGEKLFF. The DNA for the CDR3 is TGTGCCAGCAGCTTGTTGTCCACAGGGTCAGGCGAAAAACTGTTTTTT. The rearrangement uses TRBV5-6 and TRBJ1-4, with D possibly being TRBD1 (6 bases). The CDR3 spans 16 residues. The germline V gene has CDR1 SGHDT and CDR2 YYEEEE. The germline V and J ends were trimmed by 1 base and 8 bases, with 18 bases remaining between them.

This clonotype was found a few times. The chain employs TRBV15 and TRBJ2-3, with D perhaps matching TRBD2 (5 bases). The V gene lost 0 bases and the J gene lost 6 bases, with 22 bases spanning the gap. Germline lookup yields CDR1 LNHNV and CDR2 YYDKDF (reference sequence). This CDR3 has 18 amino acids. The CDR3, as DNA: TGTGCCACCAGCAGAGAGACCCAAGGACTGAGCATCGAGGATACGCAGTATTTT. Encoded protein: CATSRETQGLSIEDTQYF.